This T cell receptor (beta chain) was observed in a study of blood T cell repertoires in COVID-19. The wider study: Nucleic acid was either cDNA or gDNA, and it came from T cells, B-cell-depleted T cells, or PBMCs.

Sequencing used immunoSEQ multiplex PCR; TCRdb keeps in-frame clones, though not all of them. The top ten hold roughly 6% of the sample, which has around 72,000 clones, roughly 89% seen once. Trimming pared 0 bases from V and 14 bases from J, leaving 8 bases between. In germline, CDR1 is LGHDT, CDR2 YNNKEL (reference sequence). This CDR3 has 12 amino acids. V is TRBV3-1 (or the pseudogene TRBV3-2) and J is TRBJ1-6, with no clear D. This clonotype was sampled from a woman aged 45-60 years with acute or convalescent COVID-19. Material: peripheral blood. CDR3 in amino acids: CASSQDEEALHF. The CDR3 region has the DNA TGTGCCAGCAGCCAAGATGAGGAAGCCCTCCACTTT.